This T cell receptor beta chain was sequenced during a study of OX40 agonist ivuxolimab in advanced cancers. The overall study: As their treatment, patients were administered ivuxolimab, an agonistic anti-OX40 (CD134) antibody. Melanoma, hepatocellular carcinoma, head and neck or renal cell cancer occurred in dose-escalation patients.

A note on this clone: What it recognizes is unknown.

The CDR3 has 14 residues. The V end was cut by 2 bases, the J end by 9 bases, with 11 bases between. CDR1 is LNHNV and CDR2 is YYDKDF in the germline V gene (reference sequence). Study-wide findings and caveats: Antigen specificity of clonally expanded peripheral T cells was not established. At 0.1 to 3.0 mg/kg, CD4+ and CD8+ blood T cells expanded clonally by week 6.

Sequencing used immunoSEQ multiplex PCR; TCRdb keeps in-frame clones, though not all of them. The repertoire holds about 90,000 clones, around 87% seen once, with under 0.2% in the top ten. The sequence was obtained from an adult with an advanced solid tumor such as melanoma, head and neck, liver or kidney cancer. The material sequenced was CD4+ or CD8+ T cells sorted from blood, taken in a trial of the OX40 agonist ivuxolimab. This rearrangement joins TRBV15 to TRBJ1-6, with D tentatively TRBD1 (5 bases). The CDR3 bases are TGTGCCACCAGCAGAAACGTGGGGACTTCACCCCTCCACTTT. Its translation is CATSRNVGTSPLHF.